This T cell receptor beta chain was captured in a study of blood T cells in healthy people across ages. Across the study: Per two T cells, template switching captured roughly one barcoded beta molecule.

Overall study findings and caveats: Naive T cell percentage showed a strong correlation with the diversity of TCR beta.

PBMCs, at least 6.5 million per sample, were isolated. Alongside a J-beta primer mix, a sample-barcoded 5' primer served in a second PCR lasting roughly 6 to 11 cycles. Tagging of each cDNA molecule was performed by a template-switch adaptor with 12 random nucleotides. TCRdb ran MiXCR on the 5' RACE reads and lists one entry per CDR3 protein. The table lists 1.5 million to 2 million distinct CDR3 sequences, roughly 30% of them singletons. V was clipped by 5 bases and J by 7 bases, with 6 bases between them. This CDR3 has 10 amino acids. From germline, CDR1 is SGHRS and CDR2 YFSETQ. Concerning this clonotype: Its antigen is undetermined.

The chain uses TRBV5-1 and TRBJ1-1; the D is unclear. This TCR was recovered from a woman aged 25 to 39 in good health. Sequencing was done on a sample of blood. The CDR3 bases are TGCGCCAGCAGGCAGCATGAAGCTTTCTTT. Residues: CASRQHEAFF.